These 15 T cell receptor beta chains were all obtained from the same sample, sequenced in a study of long-term antiretroviral therapy in people with HIV. It was version v3.0 of the immunoSEQ assay that was run at survey level. The repertoire was sequenced with immunoSEQ multiplex PCR; TCRdb's copy has only in-frame clones and lacks some. The repertoire holds around 15,000 clones, 90% to 95% seen once, with about 1.4% in the top ten. Sequenced material: unsorted PBMCs, taken roughly 10 years after starting antiretroviral therapy. These receptors were obtained from a man aged 25 to 40 with HIV.

The chain couples TRBV4-1 to TRBJ1-2; 8 bases agree with TRBD1. V trimming: 4 bases; J trimming: 8 bases; junction bases outside the gene matches: 9. Per the germline V gene, CDR1 is MGHRA and CDR2 is YSYEKL. The CDR3 is 14 residues long. The CDR3 coding sequence is TGCGCCAGCAGCCCTATGGACAGGGTCGGCGGCTACACCTTC. Its translation is CASSPMDRVGGYTF.

The CDR3 is CASSEGSSQLVYF. For the CDR3, the DNA is TGTGCCAGCAGTGAAGGAAGTAGCCAATTGGTTTACTTC. The chain links TRBV6-1 to TRBJ2-4, with D uncertain. The V end was cut by 1 base, the J end by 16 bases, with 17 bases between. From germline, CDR1 is MNHNS and CDR2 SASEGT. This CDR3 is built from 13 residues.

V and J are TRBV11-2 and TRBJ2-5, with D unclear. Trimming cost V 3 bases and J 0 bases, with 5 bases left between them. The germline CDR1 and CDR2 sequences are SGHAT and FQNNGV. The length of the CDR3 is 13 residues. The CDR3 protein is CASSFSNQETQYF. The CDR3, as DNA: TGTGCCAGCAGCTTTTCTAACCAAGAGACCCAGTACTTC.

Here the CDR3 reads CASSPLGGQETQYF. The CDR3, as DNA: TGTGCCAGCAGTCCGTTGGGAGGTCAAGAGACCCAGTACTTC. V and J are TRBV6-6 and TRBJ2-5; possibly TRBD2 for D (6 bases). This CDR3 contains 14 residues. Germline V lookup: CDR1 MNHNY, CDR2 SVGAGI (reference sequence). V lost 5 bases to trimming and J lost 2 bases, with 12 bases between them.

The V call is TRBV11-2, the J call TRBJ2-5; perhaps D is TRBD1 or TRBD2 (5 bases each). V dropped 5 bases and J dropped 2 bases, with 9 bases sitting between them. CDR1 and CDR2 (germline): SGHAT, FQNNGV. This CDR3 contains 13 residues. The DNA for the CDR3 is TGTGCCAGCAGCCCCGGGGCGCAAGAGACCCAGTACTTC. This encodes CASSPGAQETQYF.

The V gene is TRBV28, the J gene TRBJ1-2, with no clear D. The CDR3 has 13 residues. The V end was cut by 4 bases, the J end by 4 bases, with 10 bases between. Germline V gene lookup returns CDR1 MDHEN and CDR2 SYDVKM. The CDR3 spells CASSSGSPYGYTF. The CDR3 coding sequence is TGTGCCAGCAGTTCCGGGAGCCCCTATGGCTACACCTTC.

This chain links TRBV9 with TRBJ1-1, with a possible D match to TRBD1 (6 bases). V lost 2 bases and J lost 8, with 13 bases in between. The CDR3 has 13 amino acids. CDR1 is SGDLS and CDR2 is YYNGEE in the germline V gene. The CDR3 is CASSVGIGTEAFF. CDR3 DNA: TGTGCCAGCAGCGTGGGCATTGGGACAGAAGCTTTCTTT.

The chain couples TRBV6-1 to TRBJ1-2, with D unclear. The CDR3 sequence is 13 residues long. V lost 6 bases to trimming and J lost 5 bases, with 13 bases between them. The germline CDR1 and CDR2 sequences are MNHNS and SASEGT. The CDR3 sequence: CASSSTIPYGYTF. The CDR3 DNA reads TGTGCCAGCAGCTCAACAATCCCATATGGCTACACCTTC.

CDR3 sequence reads: CASSETSVSPLHF. The CDR3 coding sequence is TGTGCCAGCAGTGAAACTTCCGTCTCACCCCTCCACTTT. The V call is TRBV2, the J call TRBJ1-6, with D hard to call. Germline CDR1 SNHLY, CDR2 FYNNEI. V shed 2 bases and J shed 10 bases, with 9 bases lying between them. The CDR3 length is 13 residues. Full variable domain (missing parts from reference TRBV2 and TRBJ1-6): EPEVTQTPSHQVTQMGQEVILRCVPISNHLYFYWYRQILGQKVEFLVSFYNNEISEKSEIFDDQFSVERPDGSNFTLKIRSTKLEDSAMYFCASSETSVSPLHFGNGTRLTVT.

The chain combines TRBV7-8 with TRBJ1-2; D ambiguous. The germline gives CDR1 SGHVS, CDR2 FQNEAQ. Trimming stripped 1 base from V and 5 bases from J, with 14 bases between. The CDR3 is 15 residues long. The CDR3 bases are TGTGCCAGCAGCTTAGGAGCCAGTCACCAATATGGCTACACCTTC. It codes for CASSLGASHQYGYTF.

This chain connects TRBV5-4 to TRBJ2-5, with 7 bases identical to TRBD2. Germline CDR1 is SGHNT and CDR2 is YYREEE (reference sequence). V dropped 4 bases and J dropped 5; count of bases not matched to a gene: 8. There are 14 residues in the CDR3. The CDR3 protein is CASSPGGTGETQYF. For the CDR3, the DNA is TGTGCCAGCAGCCCGGGGGGAACGGGTGAGACCCAGTACTTC. The full variable domain, in which reference TRBV5-4 and TRBJ2-5 provide the parts outside the CDR3, is ETGVTQSPTHLIKTRGQQVTLRCSSQSGHNTVSWYQQALGQGPQFIFQYYREEENGRGNFPPRFSGLQFPNYSSELNVNALELDDSALYLCASSPGGTGETQYFGPGTRLLVL.

The rearrangement uses TRBV5-6 and TRBJ1-1; D not certain. This CDR3 has 14 residues. V was clipped by 0 bases and J by 0 bases, with 6 bases between them. CDR1 and CDR2 from the germline V gene are SGHDT and YYEEEE. The CDR3 bases are TGTGCCAGCAGCTTGGCACACTTGAACACTGAAGCTTTCTTT. This encodes CASSLAHLNTEAFF.

This clone was observed a single time. The chain carries TRBV7-9 and TRBJ2-1; the match to TRBD2 covers 7 bases. V lost 5 bases and J lost 2; bases outside the gene matches: 9. The CDR3 spans 16 residues. CDR1 is SEHNR, CDR2 FQNEAQ, per germline (reference sequence). Here the CDR3 DNA reads TGTGCCAGCAGCCCGCCCGGGGACTACACCTACAATGAGCAGTTCTTC. Translating gives CASSPPGDYTYNEQFF.

V and J are TRBV6-1 and TRBJ1-1, with D possibly matching TRBD1 (5 bases). Trimming left V 4 bases short and J 2 bases short, with 11 bases between. In germline, CDR1 is MNHNS, CDR2 SASEGT. The CDR3 covers 14 residues. The CDR3 nucleotides are TGTGCCAGCAGTGGATGGCAGGGTAACACTGAAGCTTTCTTT. This codes for CASSGWQGNTEAFF.

CDR3 coding DNA: TGCAGCGTAACACAGGGCGTAAGAGAGACCCAGTACTTC. Translation gives CSVTQGVRETQYF. The chain recombines TRBV29-1 with TRBJ2-5, with a possible D match to TRBD1 (6 bases). The germline V gene encodes CDR1 SQVTM and CDR2 ANQGSEA. The V end lost 6 bases, the J end lost 4 bases, and 15 bases lay between the germline ends. The CDR3 contains 13 residues.